What follows is one T cell receptor (beta chain) and its context. The CDR3 extends over 14 amino acids. With 4 bases removed from V and 4 bases from J, the gap between germline ends came to 12 bases. Germline lookup yields CDR1 SGHDT and CDR2 YYEEEE. This sample was included in a study of metastatic and nonmetastatic thyroid tumors. No patient had received any treatment before thyroid surgery. Authors' processing steps: Variation in CDR3 across clinicopathological groups served as the basis for constructing a distant-metastasis classifier in papillary thyroid cancer. TCRdb redid the clone calls on the PCR reads using MiXCR. Here the V and J calls rest on TCRdb's processing, not on the authors' analysis. The table lists about 32,000 clones, roughly 25% of them singletons.

Sequencing was carried out using blood. The chain links TRBV5-6 to TRBJ1-5; no firm D call. This clonotype was sampled from a female donor with papillary thyroid cancer or a benign thyroid nodule (not recorded which). Some clones in this sample may be carry-over from other donors' samples. CDR3: CASSPGLQNQPQHF. In DNA form, the CDR3 reads TGTGCCAGCAGCCCTGGACTTCAAAATCAGCCCCAGCATTTT.